These 6 T cell receptor beta chains were sequenced from one sample in a study of blood T cell repertoires in COVID-19. The method was immunoSEQ multiplex PCR; TCRdb's version includes in-frame clones alone and lacks a portion of them. The data hold 200,000 to 300,000 clones, with roughly 82% observed a single time. The sequencing sample was made of peripheral blood. These receptors were collected from a woman aged 70-85 years with acute or convalescent COVID-19.

The rearrangement links TRBV4-3 to TRBJ2-3, with TRBD2 as a possible D gene (6 bases). Germline V gene sequence: CDR1 LGHNA, CDR2 YSLEER. The CDR3 extends over 15 amino acids. V gave up 1 base and J gave up 3 bases, with 11 bases separating them. CDR3 nucleotides: TGCGCCAGCAGCCAAGGAGCGCGGGGAACAGATACGCAGTATTTT. This encodes CASSQGARGTDTQYF.

The chain carries TRBV4-1 and TRBJ1-5; unclear D gene. Germline CDR1 MGHRA, CDR2 YSYEKL. Trimming left V 3 bases short and J 9 bases short, with 15 bases between. CDR3 length: 14 amino acids. Here the CDR3 reads CASSHLRGSGPQHF. DNA for the CDR3: TGCGCCAGCAGCCACCTAAGAGGGTCCGGGCCCCAGCATTTT.

This clone was seen once. This chain connects TRBV2 to TRBJ1-4; 8 bases are a match to TRBD1. This CDR3 region has 15 residues. V gave up 7 bases and J gave up 8 bases; unmatched junction bases: 12. CDR1 SNHLY and CDR2 FYNNEI come from the germline V gene. The CDR3 DNA follows: TGTGCCAGCAAGGGTCCGGGACAGGCTTTCGAAAAACTGTTTTTT. Translated, it gives CASKGPGQAFEKLFF.

The rearrangement joins TRBV19 to TRBJ1-6; 7 bases align to TRBD1. Germline values: CDR1 LNHDA, CDR2 SQIVND (reference sequence). This CDR3 contains 15 residues. V lost 6 bases, J lost 5 bases, and 7 bases stayed unmatched. The CDR3 loop reads CASRTPGQNNSPLHF. The CDR3 DNA reads as TGTGCCAGTAGGACCCCGGGACAGAATAATTCACCCCTCCACTTT.

Only a few counts were recorded for this clone. This chain joins TRBV6-5 and TRBJ1-2, with 8 positions matching TRBD1. CDR3 length: 15 amino acids. V lost 4 bases to trimming and J lost 3 bases; unmatched junction nucleotides: 7. From germline, CDR1 is MNHEY and CDR2 SVGAGI. The CDR3: CASSSLRGQDYGYTF. In DNA, the CDR3 is TGTGCCAGCAGTTCCCTCAGGGGGCAGGACTATGGCTACACCTTC.

The chain recombines TRBV5-4 with TRBJ2-3, with 9 bases lining up with TRBD2. CDR1 and CDR2 from the germline V gene are SGHNT and YYREEE (reference sequence). Trimming cost V 4 bases and J 4 bases; bases outside gene matches: 13. This CDR3 region has 17 residues. CDR3 DNA: TGTGCCAGCAGCCCCAAGGGGCGGGGGGGCTACGCAGATACGCAGTATTTT. Translation gives CASSPKGRGGYADTQYF.